This section outlines one T cell receptor beta chain sequence together with its context. Time point here: newly diagnosed GD, antithyroid drugs for less than 3 months. PBMC RNA served as the TCR library source. This sample stems from a study of regulatory T cells in long-lasting Graves disease. Arm-PCR of CDR3 regions with iRepertoire HTBI primers generated TCR beta libraries. TCRdb independently ran MiXCR on the multiplex PCR reads; one entry per CDR3 protein. Of 400,000 to 500,000 distinct CDR3 sequences in the sample, about 16% are singletons; the top ten hold around 15%. The CDR3 is 15 residues long. From germline, CDR1 is SGHVS and CDR2 FNYEAQ. V trimming: 5 bases; J trimming: 6 bases; junction bases outside the gene matches: 9. The same data also contributed to another study, on T cells in Graves' hyperthyroidism and ophthalmopathy.

This clonotype was obtained from a woman aged 25-40 years with Graves disease. The chain has TRBV7-6 and TRBJ1-3, with TRBD1 identical over 8 bases. This specimen was peripheral blood mononuclear cells (PBMCs), taken at new diagnosis, from a patient treated with antithyroid drugs. The CDR3 DNA reads as TGTGCCAGCAGCACCCGGACAGGGATCGAAAACACCATATATTTT. It encodes CASSTRTGIENTIYF.